These T cell receptor beta chains were read from a single sample in a study of post-analysis software for immune sequencing data. MiXCR, run by TCRdb on the PCR reads, gives a single entry per CDR3 protein. The sample includes about 810,000 distinct CDR3 sequences, roughly 50% of them seen just once. Material for sequencing was blood. These receptors originate from a girl aged 5-17 years with multiple sclerosis. Both conserved end residues are part of each CDR3. The D gene is left open where the match is weak. Expanded clones get a size class; other rows say once, few or many, or leave the size out.

NA,TRBV6-5,TRBJ2-7,NA,13,CASSRQVFYEQYF,TGTGCCAGCAGTAGACAGGTGTTCTACGAGCAGTACTTC
few,TRBV20-1,TRBJ1-5,TRBD1,16,CSARDTTGGRNQPQHF,TGCAGTGCTAGAGATACGACAGGGGGCCGTAATCAGCCCCAGCATTTT
NA,TRBV5-1,TRBJ2-5,NA,17,CASSDGLRGGTGETQYF,TGCGCCAGCAGCGACGGTCTCCGTGGCGGAACTGGGGAGACCCAGTACTTC
NA,TRBV28,TRBJ1-1,NA,15,CASSSKGSGSTEAFF,TGTGCCAGCAGTTCAAAGGGGTCGGGGAGCACTGAAGCTTTCTTT
NA,TRBV11-2,TRBJ2-1,NA,17,CASSLGEAVGAVNEQFF,TGTGCCAGCAGCTTAGGTGAAGCTGTGGGCGCAGTCAATGAGCAGTTCTTC
NA,TRBV7-2,TRBJ1-4,NA,15,CASSTQTGANEKLFF,TGTGCCAGCAGCACCCAGACAGGCGCAAATGAAAAACTGTTTTTT
NA,TRBV12-3/TRBV12-4,TRBJ2-1,NA,11,CASSGYDEQFF,TGTGCCAGCAGTGGTTACGATGAGCAGTTCTTC
many,TRBV12-3/TRBV12-4,TRBJ2-7,NA,14,CASSLGSGSYEQYF,TGTGCCAGCAGTTTAGGAAGCGGGTCCTACGAGCAGTACTTC
few,TRBV29-1,TRBJ2-7,TRBD2,14,CSAYISGRATEQYF,TGCAGCGCTTACATTAGCGGGAGGGCCACCGAGCAGTACTTC
many,TRBV29-1,TRBJ2-3,NA,13,CSVEDGSSDTQYF,TGCAGCGTTGAAGATGGGTCCTCCGATACGCAGTATTTT
NA,TRBV12-3/TRBV12-4,TRBJ2-5,NA,12,CASSLALTEQYF,TGTGCCAGCAGTTTAGCGCTAACAGAGCAGTACTTC
few,TRBV9,TRBJ2-3,TRBD1,14,CASSPGTGVDTQYF,TGTGCCAGCAGCCCTGGGACAGGGGTAGATACGCAGTATTTT
NA,TRBV5-1,TRBJ1-2,NA,13,CASSFGESYGYTF,TGCGCCAGCAGCTTTGGGGAGTCCTATGGCTACACCTTC
NA,TRBV20-1,TRBJ2-1,TRBD2,15,CSARSDIAGGNEQFF,TGCAGTGCGCGGAGCGACATAGCGGGAGGCAATGAGCAGTTCTTC
NA,TRBV5-1,TRBJ2-3,NA,16,CASSWLGAASTDTQYF,TGCGCCAGCAGCTGGCTAGGGGCGGCTAGCACAGATACGCAGTATTTT
NA,TRBV5-1,TRBJ1-1,NA,16,CASSLVQGTMNTEAFF,TGCGCCAGCAGCTTGGTTCAGGGGACAATGAACACTGAAGCTTTCTTT
NA,TRBV3-1,TRBJ2-1,TRBD2,16,CASSQRTSGRAQEQFF,TGTGCCAGCAGCCAAAGGACTAGCGGGAGGGCCCAAGAGCAGTTCTTC
NA,TRBV12-3/TRBV12-4,TRBJ2-1,NA,11,CASSFGLWQFF,TGTGCCAGCAGTTTCGGTTTGTGGCAGTTCTTC
NA,TRBV28,TRBJ2-3,NA,14,CASSLGGWTDTQYF,TGTGCCAGCAGTTTAGGAGGGTGGACAGATACGCAGTATTTT
NA,TRBV20-1,TRBJ2-1,TRBD2,20,CSALVLRRTSGDRTYNEQFF,TGCAGTGCTCTAGTTTTGCGAAGGACTAGCGGGGATCGGACCTACAATGAGCAGTTCTTC
few,TRBV5-1,TRBJ2-1,TRBD2,15,CATREREVLYNEQFF,TGCGCCACCAGGGAGCGGGAGGTTCTCTACAATGAGCAGTTCTTC
NA,TRBV2,TRBJ2-7,TRBD2,14,CASNDRRGLDEQYF,TGTGCCAGCAATGACAGGCGGGGACTAGACGAGCAGTACTTC
NA,TRBV4-1,TRBJ1-1,TRBD1,16,CASSQGAGGGFTEAFF,TGCGCCAGCAGCCAAGGGGCAGGGGGTGGCTTTACTGAAGCTTTCTTT
NA,TRBV12-3/TRBV12-4,TRBJ2-1,TRBD2,15,CAASLAGGAYNEQFF,TGTGCCGCCTCTCTAGCGGGAGGGGCCTACAATGAGCAGTTCTTC
NA,TRBV27,TRBJ2-7,TRBD1,15,CASSRDSASTYEQYF,TGTGCCAGCAGCAGGGACAGCGCTTCCACCTACGAGCAGTACTTC